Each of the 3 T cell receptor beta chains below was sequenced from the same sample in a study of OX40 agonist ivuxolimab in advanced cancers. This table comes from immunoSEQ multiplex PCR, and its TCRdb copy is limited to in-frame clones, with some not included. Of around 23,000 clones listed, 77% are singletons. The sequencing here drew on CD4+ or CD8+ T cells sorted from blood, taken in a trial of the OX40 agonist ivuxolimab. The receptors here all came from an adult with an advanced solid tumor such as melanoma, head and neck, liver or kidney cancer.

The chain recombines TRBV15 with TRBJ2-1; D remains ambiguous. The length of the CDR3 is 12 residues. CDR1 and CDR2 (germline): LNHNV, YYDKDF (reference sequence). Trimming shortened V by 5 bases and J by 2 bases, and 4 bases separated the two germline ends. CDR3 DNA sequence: TGTGCCACCAGCCCTACCTACAATGAGCAGTTCTTC. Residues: CATSPTYNEQFF.

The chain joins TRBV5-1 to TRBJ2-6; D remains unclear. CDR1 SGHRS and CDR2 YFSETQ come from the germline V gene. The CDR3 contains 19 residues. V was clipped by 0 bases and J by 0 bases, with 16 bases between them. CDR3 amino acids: CASSLGVRLRNSGANVLTF. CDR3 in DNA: TGCGCCAGCAGCTTGGGGGTCCGTCTCCGCAACTCTGGGGCCAACGTCCTGACTTTC.

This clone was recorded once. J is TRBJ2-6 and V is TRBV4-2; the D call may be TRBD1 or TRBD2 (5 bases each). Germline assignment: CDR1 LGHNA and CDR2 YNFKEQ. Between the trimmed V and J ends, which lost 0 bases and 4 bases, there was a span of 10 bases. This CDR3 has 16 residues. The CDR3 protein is CASSQEEGTGANVLTF. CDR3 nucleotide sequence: TGTGCCAGCAGCCAAGAAGAAGGGACCGGGGCCAACGTCCTGACTTTC.